The present TCR beta chain was sequenced within a study of human thymus T cells (dated by TCRdb to 2020 to 2022). Some background on the complete study: The study characterized TCR alpha and beta repertoires from eight infant thymus samples and a few related peripheral blood samples. Donor ages ranging from roughly 7 to 250 days were recorded, and several male and a couple of female infants were included in the cohort. Broader findings and caveats from the paper: Thymus samples yielded on average around 850,000 unique TCRB clonotypes, compared with some 83,000 from blood samples. V and J gene segment usage appeared biased in both thymic and peripheral blood repertoires.

Immunologically healthy infants undergoing open corrective cardiac surgery for congenital heart defects in Finland were used as donors. For four of the eight donors, a small about 0.5-1 mL aliquot of peripheral blood was collected during surgery. For blood samples, genomic DNA was extracted from all available leukocytes instead of from a fixed number of cells. ACK lysis buffer was used to clear erythrocytes from the blood, and the leukocytes were then kept as pellets at -70 degrees C. A QIAsymphony instrument was used to extract genomic DNA from the frozen cell pellets. The germline V gene (reference sequence) provides CDR1 SEHNR and CDR2 FQNEAQ. Including cysteine and phenylalanine, the CDR3 has 13 amino acids. Left in the record is the CDR3 DNA by itself, 39 bases read in frame from the first base. Cut back by 3 bases and 3 bases, the V and J ends lie 8 bases apart. The immunoSEQ multiplex PCR assay was used to amplify the TCRB and TCRAD loci from a standardized amount of quality-controlled genomic DNA. Amplicons spanned the V(D)J region at a length sufficient to cover the CDR3 and identify V and J genes. Amplicon sequencing was performed on an Illumina platform through the commercial immunoSEQ service. The study's processing was this. Primer bias and sequencing errors were corrected as previously described, and TCRAD and TCRB were defined on the basis of the IMGT database. The repertoires were analysed using immunoSEQ Analyzer 3.0 and VDJTools for basic statistics, V/J segment usage, diversity estimates, rarefaction and pairwise overlap. Diversity was estimated using the Chao1, ChaoE, Efron-Thisted, Shannon and inverse Simpson indices, and was also estimated on datasets down-sampled to the size of the smallest sample. Repertoire overlap was assessed by strict matching of CDR3 nucleotide sequence, V gene and J gene, and clustering was done by Jaccard-based multidimensional scaling. TCRdb holds this immuneACCESS table with in-frame rearrangements only. Some clones are missing; in checked studies, unresolved V genes explain under half, and the rest has no known cause. V, J and clone size were drawn from that table, and D and trimming were deduced from the DNA. The sample yields about 44,000 clones; 94% were counted once. Jointly, the top ten make up roughly 0.12% of the sample.

In the case of this clone: It has no known antigen specificity. Base qualities are not recorded, but no much larger clone differs from it by a single base.

This receptor was obtained from a boy in the first two years of life with a congenital heart defect but otherwise immunologically healthy. The sample taken for sequencing was blood. Here the chain combines TRBV7-9 and TRBJ1-1; the D gene is possibly TRBD1, with 5 bases matching. The nucleotide sequence reads as follows: TGTGCCAGCAGCTTTGTGGGGGACACTGAAGCTTTCTTT. Its coded protein is CASSFVGDTEAFF.